This T cell receptor beta chain derives from a study of T cells after posttransplantation cyclophosphamide. CDR1 and CDR2 (germline): MDHEN, SYDVKM. This CDR3 has 16 amino acids. As to this clone: At one boundary the junction diverges from the germline segment, which might be a read error. Other DNA sequences in this sample translate to the same CDR3.

Here immunoSEQ multiplex PCR was the method, and the copy in TCRdb shows in-frame clones only, minus some. The data hold 7,500 to 9,500 clones, with roughly nine tenths observed a single time. Sequenced sample: memory CD4+ T cells sorted from PBMCs. The chain has TRBV28 and TRBJ1-6; perhaps TRBD1 as D (6 bases). This sequence originates from a woman aged 55-70 years in good health, CMV-negative, and a related stem cell transplant donor. In DNA form, the CDR3 reads TGTGCCAGCAGTAAACCCAGGGGCTCCTATAATTCCCCCCTCCACTTT. Protein: CASSKPRGSYNSPLHF.